The entry below gives a single T cell receptor (beta chain) sequence along with its context. Its antigen is not identified. The sample originates from a study of shared clonotypes between healthy human individuals. Study-level background: Donors were a couple of women and a few men aged 18 to 49. Study-wide findings and caveats: Though the depth was large, rarefaction showed that sorted-subset sequencing was incomplete.

This table comes from immunoSEQ multiplex PCR, and its TCRdb copy is limited to in-frame clones, with some not included. The sample holds about 230,000 clones, approximately 65% seen once. This CDR3 is 15 amino acids long. The V end was cut by 0 bases, the J end by 8 bases, with 17 bases between. CDR1 and CDR2 from the germline V gene are SQVTM and ANQGSEA. Everyone who donated was a Caucasian adult who lived in Nashville, Tennessee. The investigators split CD4+ cells into a CD45RA+ naive subset and a CD45RA-negative memory subset. This TCR was sampled from a man aged 30 to 39 in good health. The chain couples TRBV29-1 to TRBJ2-1; D might be TRBD2 (6 bases). Input material: memory CD4+ T cells sorted from blood. Subset described: CD45RA-negative fraction. The CDR3 is CSVEDFTASAHEQFF. CDR3 DNA sequence: TGCAGCGTTGAAGATTTTACGGCTAGCGCCCATGAGCAGTTCTTC.